The clone carrying this T cell receptor (beta chain) was counted a few times. What it binds is unknown. Sample barcodes and UMIs were carried by the TCR alpha and TCR beta cDNA libraries that 5'RACE generated with constant-segment primers. TCRdb re-called the 5' RACE reads with MiXCR, one entry per CDR3 protein. The table shows fewer than 70,000 distinct CDR3 sequences, with more than 8% occurring only once. Trimming cost V 8 bases and J 7 bases, with 17 bases left between them. This CDR3 is 14 amino acids long. The germline V gene has CDR1 SGHVS and CDR2 FNYEAQ. This entry comes from a study of T-cell memory formation after mild COVID-19. Study-wide findings and caveats: Contracting clones localized mainly to CM and EM when CD4+ and mainly to EMRA when CD8+. There was a balanced CD4/CD8 profile in clones contracting day 15 to 85, and later expanders leaned CD4+.

Sequencing was carried out using PBMCs or a T cell subset sorted from them (not recorded which). This clonotype originated in a man younger than 35 who had mild COVID-19 (a few samples of this study predate the infection). Cell type and time point are not known. V gene TRBV7-6 combines with J gene TRBJ2-2; possible D gene TRBD1, 6 bases. CDR3 sequence (DNA): TGTGCCAGCCGGGACACTCTCAGGGGCGGGGAGCTGTTTTTT. Translated: CASRDTLRGGELFF.